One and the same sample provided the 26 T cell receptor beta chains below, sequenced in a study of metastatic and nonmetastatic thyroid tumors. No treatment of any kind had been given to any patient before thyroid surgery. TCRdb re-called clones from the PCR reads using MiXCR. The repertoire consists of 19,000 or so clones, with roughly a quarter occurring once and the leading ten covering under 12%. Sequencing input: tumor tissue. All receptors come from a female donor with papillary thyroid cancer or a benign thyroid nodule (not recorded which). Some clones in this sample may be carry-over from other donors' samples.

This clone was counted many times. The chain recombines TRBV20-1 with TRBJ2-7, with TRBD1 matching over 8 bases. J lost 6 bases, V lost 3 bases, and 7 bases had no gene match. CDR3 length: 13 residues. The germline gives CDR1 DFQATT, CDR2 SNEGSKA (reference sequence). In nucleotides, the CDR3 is TGCAGTGCTAGTACGCACACAGGGGGCGAGCAGTACTTC. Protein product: CSASTHTGGEQYF.

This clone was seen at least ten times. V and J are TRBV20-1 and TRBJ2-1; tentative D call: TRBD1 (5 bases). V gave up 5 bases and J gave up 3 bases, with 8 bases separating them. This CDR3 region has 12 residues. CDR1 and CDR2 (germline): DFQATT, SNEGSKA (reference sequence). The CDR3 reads CSAQGNYNEQFF. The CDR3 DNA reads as TGCAGTGCTCAGGGAAACTACAATGAGCAGTTCTTC.

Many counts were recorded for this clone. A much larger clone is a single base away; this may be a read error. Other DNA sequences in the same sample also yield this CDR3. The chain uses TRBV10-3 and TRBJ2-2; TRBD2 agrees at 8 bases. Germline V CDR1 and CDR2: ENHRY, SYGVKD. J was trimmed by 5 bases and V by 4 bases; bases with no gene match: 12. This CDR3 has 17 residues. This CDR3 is CAISGGTSGSLTGELFF. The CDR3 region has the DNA TGTGCCATCAGTGGGGGGACCAGCGGGAGTTTAACCGGGGAGCTGTTTTTT.

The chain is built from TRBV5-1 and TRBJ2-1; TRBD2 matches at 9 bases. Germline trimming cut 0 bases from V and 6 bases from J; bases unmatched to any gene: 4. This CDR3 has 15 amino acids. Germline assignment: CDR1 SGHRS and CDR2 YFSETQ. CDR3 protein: CASSLVTSGTNEQFF. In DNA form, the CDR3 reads TGCGCCAGCAGCTTGGTGACTAGCGGAACCAATGAGCAGTTCTTC.

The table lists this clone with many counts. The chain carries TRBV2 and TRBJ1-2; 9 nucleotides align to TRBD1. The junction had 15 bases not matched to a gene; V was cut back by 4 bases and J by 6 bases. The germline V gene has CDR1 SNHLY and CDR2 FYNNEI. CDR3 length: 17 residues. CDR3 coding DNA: TGTGCCAGCAGTGTGTTTAGTCATGGACAGGGGATCCATGGCTACACCTTC. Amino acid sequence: CASSVFSHGQGIHGYTF.

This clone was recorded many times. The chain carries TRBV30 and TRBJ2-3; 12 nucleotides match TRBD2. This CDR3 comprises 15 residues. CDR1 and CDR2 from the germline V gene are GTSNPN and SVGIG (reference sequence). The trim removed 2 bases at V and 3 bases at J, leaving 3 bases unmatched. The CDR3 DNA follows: TGTGCCTGGAGTTCCGGGACTAGCGGGACAGATACGCAGTATTTT. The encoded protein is CAWSSGTSGTDTQYF.

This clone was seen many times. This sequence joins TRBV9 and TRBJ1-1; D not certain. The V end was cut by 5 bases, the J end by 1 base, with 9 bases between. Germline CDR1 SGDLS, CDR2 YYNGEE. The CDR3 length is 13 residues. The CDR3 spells CASSLTWNTEAFF. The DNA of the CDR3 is TGTGCCAGCAGTCTCACTTGGAACACTGAAGCTTTCTTT.

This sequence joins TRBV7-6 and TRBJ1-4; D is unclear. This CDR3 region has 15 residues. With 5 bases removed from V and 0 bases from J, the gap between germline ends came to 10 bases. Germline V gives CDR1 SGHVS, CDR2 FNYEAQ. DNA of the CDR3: TGTGCCAGCAGCCCCGGGTTTGCAACTAATGAAAAACTGTTTTTT. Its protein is CASSPGFATNEKLFF.

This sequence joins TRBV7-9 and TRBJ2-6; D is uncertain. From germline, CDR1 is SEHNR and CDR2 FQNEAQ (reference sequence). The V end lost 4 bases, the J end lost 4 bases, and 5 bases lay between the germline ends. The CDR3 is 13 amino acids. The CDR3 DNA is TGTGCCAGCAGCTCATCCGGGGCCAACGTCCTGACTTTC. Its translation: CASSSSGANVLTF. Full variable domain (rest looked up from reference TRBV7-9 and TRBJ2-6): DTGVSQNPRHKITKRGQNVTFRCDPISEHNRLYWYRQTLGQGPEFLTYFQNEAQLEKSRLLSDRFSAERPKGSFSTLEIQRTEQGDSAMYLCASSSSGANVLTFGAGSRLTVL.

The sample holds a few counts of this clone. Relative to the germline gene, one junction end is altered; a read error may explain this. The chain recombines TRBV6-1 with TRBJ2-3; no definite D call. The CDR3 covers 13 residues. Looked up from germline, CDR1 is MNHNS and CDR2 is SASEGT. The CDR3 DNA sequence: TGTTCCAGCACCTGGAGTGGCACAGATACGCAGTATTTT. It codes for CSSTWSGTDTQYF.

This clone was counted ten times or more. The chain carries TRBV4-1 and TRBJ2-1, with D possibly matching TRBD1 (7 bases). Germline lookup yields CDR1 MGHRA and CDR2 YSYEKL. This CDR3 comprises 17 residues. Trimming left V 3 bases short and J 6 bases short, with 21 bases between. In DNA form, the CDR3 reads TGCGCCAGCAGCCAGGATTCGTACAGGGGAGGTTCCAATGAGCAGTTCTTC. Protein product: CASSQDSYRGGSNEQFF.

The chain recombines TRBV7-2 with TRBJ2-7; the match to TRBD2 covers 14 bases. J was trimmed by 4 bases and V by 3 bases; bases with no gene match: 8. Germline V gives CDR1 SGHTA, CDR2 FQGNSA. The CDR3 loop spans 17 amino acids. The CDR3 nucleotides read TGTGCCAGCAGCTTCAGCCCCGGGACTAGCGGGAGATACGAGCAGTACTTC. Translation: CASSFSPGTSGRYEQYF.

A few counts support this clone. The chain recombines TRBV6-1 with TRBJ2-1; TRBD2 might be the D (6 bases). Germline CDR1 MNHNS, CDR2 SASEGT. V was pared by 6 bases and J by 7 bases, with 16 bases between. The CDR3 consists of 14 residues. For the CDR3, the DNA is TGTGCCAGCAGAACTATGGGGGGATGGAATGAGCAGTTCTTC. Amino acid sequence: CASRTMGGWNEQFF.

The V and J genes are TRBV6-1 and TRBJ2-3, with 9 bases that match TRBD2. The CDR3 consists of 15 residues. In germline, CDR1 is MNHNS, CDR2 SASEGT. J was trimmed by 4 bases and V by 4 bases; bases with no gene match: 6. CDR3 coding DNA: TGTGCCAGCAGTGGGGGTAGCGGGGGTGCAGATACGCAGTATTTT. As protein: CASSGGSGGADTQYF.

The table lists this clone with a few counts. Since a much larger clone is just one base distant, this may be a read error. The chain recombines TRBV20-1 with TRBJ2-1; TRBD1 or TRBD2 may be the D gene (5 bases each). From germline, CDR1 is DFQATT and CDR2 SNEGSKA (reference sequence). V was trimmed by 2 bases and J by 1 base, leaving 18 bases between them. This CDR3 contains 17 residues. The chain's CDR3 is CSARWGVRAPSYNEQFF. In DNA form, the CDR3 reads TGCAGTGCTAGATGGGGCGTGAGGGCCCCATCCTACAATGAGCAGTTCTTC.

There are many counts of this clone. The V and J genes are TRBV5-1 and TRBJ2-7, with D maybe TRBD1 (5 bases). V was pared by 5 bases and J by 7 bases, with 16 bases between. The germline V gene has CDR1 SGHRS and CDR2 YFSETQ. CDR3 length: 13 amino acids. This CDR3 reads CASSSDNSREQYF. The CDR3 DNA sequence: TGCGCCAGCAGTTCGGACAACTCTCGGGAGCAGTACTTC.

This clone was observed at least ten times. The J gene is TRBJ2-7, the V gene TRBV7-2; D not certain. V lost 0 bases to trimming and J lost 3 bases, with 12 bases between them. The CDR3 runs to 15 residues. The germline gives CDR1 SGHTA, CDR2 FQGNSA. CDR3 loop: CASSLASPPNYEQYF. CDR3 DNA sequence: TGTGCCAGCAGCTTAGCGTCACCCCCCAACTACGAGCAGTACTTC. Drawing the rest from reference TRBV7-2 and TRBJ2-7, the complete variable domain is GAGVSQSPSNKVTEKGKDVELRCDPISGHTALYWYRQSLGQGLEFLIYFQGNSAPDKSGLPSDRFSAERTGGSVSTLTIQRTQQEDSAVYLCASSLASPPNYEQYFGPGTRLTVT.

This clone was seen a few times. CDR3 region: CASSYSREMHAAFF. DNA of the CDR3: TGTGCCAGCAGTTACTCCAGGGAAATGCACGCGGCTTTCTTT. The chain recombines TRBV6-5 with TRBJ1-1, with D possibly being TRBD1 (5 bases). From germline, CDR1 is MNHEY and CDR2 SVGAGI. This CDR3 is built from 14 residues. The V end lost 0 bases, the J end lost 11 bases, and 16 bases lay between the germline ends.

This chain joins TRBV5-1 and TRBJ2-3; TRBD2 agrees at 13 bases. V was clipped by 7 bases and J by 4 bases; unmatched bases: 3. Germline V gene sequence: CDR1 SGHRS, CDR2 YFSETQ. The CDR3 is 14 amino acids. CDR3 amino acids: CASGGLAGADTQYF. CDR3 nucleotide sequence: TGCGCCAGCGGTGGACTAGCGGGGGCAGATACGCAGTATTTT.

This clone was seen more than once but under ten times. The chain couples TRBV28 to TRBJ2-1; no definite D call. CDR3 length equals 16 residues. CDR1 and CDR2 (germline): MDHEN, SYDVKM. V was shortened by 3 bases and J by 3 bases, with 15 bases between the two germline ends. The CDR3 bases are TGTGCCAGCAGTTTTGGGTCCCCCGCTGACTACAATGAGCAGTTCTTC. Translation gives CASSFGSPADYNEQFF.

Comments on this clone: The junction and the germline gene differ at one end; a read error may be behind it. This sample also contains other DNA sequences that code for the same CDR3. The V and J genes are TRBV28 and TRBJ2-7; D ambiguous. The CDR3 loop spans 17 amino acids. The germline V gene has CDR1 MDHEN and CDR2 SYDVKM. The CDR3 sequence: CASSGDFTLWGSNEQYF. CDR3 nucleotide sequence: TGCGCCAGCAGTGGCGATTTTACCCTATGGGGTAGCAACGAGCAGTACTTC.

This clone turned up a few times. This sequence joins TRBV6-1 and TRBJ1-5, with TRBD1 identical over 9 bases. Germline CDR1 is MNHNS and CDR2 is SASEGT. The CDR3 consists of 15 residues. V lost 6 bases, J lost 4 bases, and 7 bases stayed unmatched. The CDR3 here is CASREQGAVNQPQHF. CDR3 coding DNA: TGTGCCAGCAGGGAACAGGGGGCGGTGAATCAGCCCCAGCATTTT.

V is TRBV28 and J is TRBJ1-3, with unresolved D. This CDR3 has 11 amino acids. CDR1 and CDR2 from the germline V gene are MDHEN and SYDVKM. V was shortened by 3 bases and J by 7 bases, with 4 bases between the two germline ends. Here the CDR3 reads CASSFSNTIYF. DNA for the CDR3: TGTGCCAGCAGTTTTTCGAACACCATATATTTT.

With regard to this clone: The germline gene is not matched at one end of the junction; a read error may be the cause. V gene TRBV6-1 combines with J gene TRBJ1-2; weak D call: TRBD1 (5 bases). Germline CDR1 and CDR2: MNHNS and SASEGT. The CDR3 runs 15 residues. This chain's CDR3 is CSSSNPGGGGGLITF. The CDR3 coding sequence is TGTTCCAGCAGTAACCCTGGCGGGGGGGGTGGGCTGATCACCTTC.

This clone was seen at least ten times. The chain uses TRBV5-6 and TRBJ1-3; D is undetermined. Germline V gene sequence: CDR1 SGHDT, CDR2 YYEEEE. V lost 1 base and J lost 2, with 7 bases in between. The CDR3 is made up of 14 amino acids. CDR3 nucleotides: TGTGCCAGCAGCTTGAGTCGGGCTGGAAACACCATATATTTT. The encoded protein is CASSLSRAGNTIYF.

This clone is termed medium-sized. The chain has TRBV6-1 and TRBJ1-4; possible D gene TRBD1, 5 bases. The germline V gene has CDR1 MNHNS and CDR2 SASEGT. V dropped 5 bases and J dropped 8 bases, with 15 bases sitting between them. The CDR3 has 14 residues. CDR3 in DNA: TGTGCCAGCAGTTTTCAGGGAGGACGCGAAAAACTGTTTTTT. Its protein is CASSFQGGREKLFF.